This paragraph covers one TCR beta chain sequence. This sample's RNA came from whole unsorted tissue. This entry is derived from a study of tumor and adjacent non-tumor tissue in lung cancer. TCRbeta libraries were built with three rounds of nested PCR, modified from ARM-PCR. TCRdb itself ran the multiplex PCR reads through MiXCR, one entry per CDR3 protein. The sample holds over 110,000 distinct CDR3 sequences, approximately 72% seen once. CDR3 length: 13 amino acids. V gave up 3 bases and J gave up 5 bases, with 14 bases separating them. CDR1 is DFQATT, CDR2 SNEGSKA, per germline (reference sequence).

The sample comprised lung tumor tissue. The receptor was derived from a man aged 55 to 70 with small cell lung cancer. This chain links TRBV20-1 with TRBJ2-7, with D maybe TRBD1 (5 bases). Here the CDR3 DNA reads TGCAGTGCTAGGGGGCCTTCATGTAACGAGCAGTACTTC. Translation: CSARGPSCNEQYF.